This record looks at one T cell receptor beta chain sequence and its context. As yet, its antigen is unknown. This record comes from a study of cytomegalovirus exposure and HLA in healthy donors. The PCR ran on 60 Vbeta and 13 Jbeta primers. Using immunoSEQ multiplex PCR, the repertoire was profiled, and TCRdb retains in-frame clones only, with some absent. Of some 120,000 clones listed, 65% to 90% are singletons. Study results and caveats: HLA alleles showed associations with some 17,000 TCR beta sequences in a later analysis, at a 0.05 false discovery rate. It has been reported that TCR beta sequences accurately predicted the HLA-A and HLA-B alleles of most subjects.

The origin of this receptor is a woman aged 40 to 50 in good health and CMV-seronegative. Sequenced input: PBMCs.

In DNA form, the CDR3 reads TGTGCCTGGAGGTACAGGGGGGACACTGAAGCTTTCTTT. Translated: CAWRYRGDTEAFF. The chain uses TRBV30 and TRBJ1-1, with TRBD1 matching 8 bases. The V gene end was trimmed by 3 bases and the J gene end by 3 bases; junction bases not matched to a gene: 3. This CDR3 has 13 residues. Germline V gene data show CDR1 as GTSNPN and CDR2 as SVGIG (reference sequence).